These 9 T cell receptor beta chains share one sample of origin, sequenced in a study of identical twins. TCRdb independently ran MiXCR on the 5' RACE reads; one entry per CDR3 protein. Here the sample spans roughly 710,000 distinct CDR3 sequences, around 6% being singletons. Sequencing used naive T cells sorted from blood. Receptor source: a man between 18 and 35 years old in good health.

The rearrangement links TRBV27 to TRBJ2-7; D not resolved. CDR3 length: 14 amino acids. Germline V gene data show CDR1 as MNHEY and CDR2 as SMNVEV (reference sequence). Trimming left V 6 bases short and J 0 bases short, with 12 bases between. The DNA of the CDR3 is TGTGCCAGCAGCCCGTTTACAAGCTCCTACGAGCAGTACTTC. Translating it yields CASSPFTSSYEQYF.

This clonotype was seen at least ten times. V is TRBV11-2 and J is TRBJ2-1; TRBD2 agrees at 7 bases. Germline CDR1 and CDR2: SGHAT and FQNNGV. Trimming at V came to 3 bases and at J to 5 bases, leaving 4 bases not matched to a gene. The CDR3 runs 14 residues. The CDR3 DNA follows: TGTGCCAGCAGCTTGTTTCTAGCGGACAATGAGCAGTTCTTC. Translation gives CASSLFLADNEQFF.

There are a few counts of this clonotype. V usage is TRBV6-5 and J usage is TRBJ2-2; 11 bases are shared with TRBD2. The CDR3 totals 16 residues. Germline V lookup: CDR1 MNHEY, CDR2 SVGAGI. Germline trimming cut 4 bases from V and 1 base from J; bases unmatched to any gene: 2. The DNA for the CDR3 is TGTGCCAGCAGTTTCGGGACTAGCGGGAACACCGGGGAGCTGTTTTTT. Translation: CASSFGTSGNTGELFF.

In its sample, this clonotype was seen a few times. CDR3 in amino acids: CATSEVGTSSGDTQYF. Here the CDR3 DNA reads TGTGCCACCAGTGAGGTGGGTACTAGCTCTGGAGATACGCAGTATTTT. This chain links TRBV24-1 with TRBJ2-3; tentatively, D is TRBD2 (6 bases). V lost 4 bases and J lost 5, with 18 bases in between. The CDR3 loop spans 16 amino acids. The germline V gene has CDR1 KGHDR and CDR2 SFDVKD.

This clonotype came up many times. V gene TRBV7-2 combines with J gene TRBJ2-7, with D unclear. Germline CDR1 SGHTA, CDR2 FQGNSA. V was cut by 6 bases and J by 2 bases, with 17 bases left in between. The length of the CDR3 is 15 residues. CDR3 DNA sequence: TGTGCCAGCAGACCAGACCCCCTACAAACCTACGAGCAGTACTTC. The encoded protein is CASRPDPLQTYEQYF.

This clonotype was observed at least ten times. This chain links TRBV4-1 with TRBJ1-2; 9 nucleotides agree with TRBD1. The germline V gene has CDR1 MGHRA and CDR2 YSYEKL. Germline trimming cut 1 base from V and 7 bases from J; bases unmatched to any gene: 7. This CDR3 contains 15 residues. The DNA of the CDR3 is TGCGCCAGCAGCCAAGGGGCTACAGGGGGCCGTGGCTACACCTTC. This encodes CASSQGATGGRGYTF.

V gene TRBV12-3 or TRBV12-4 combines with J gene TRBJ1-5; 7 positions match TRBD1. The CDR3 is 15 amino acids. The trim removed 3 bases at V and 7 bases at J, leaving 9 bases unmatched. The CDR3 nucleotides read TGTGCCAGCAGTTTTGATAGGGGGCGCGGGCAGCCCCAGCATTTT. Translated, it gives CASSFDRGRGQPQHF.

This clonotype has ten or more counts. The CDR3 region has the DNA TGCAGCGTGGGTACCGGGACCGCGAAAGCTTTCTTT. It translates to CSVGTGTAKAFF. The rearrangement uses TRBV29-1 and TRBJ1-1; perhaps TRBD1 as D (5 bases). In germline, CDR1 is SQVTM, CDR2 ANQGSEA. V was cut by 6 bases and J by 9 bases, with 17 bases left in between. The CDR3 runs 12 residues.

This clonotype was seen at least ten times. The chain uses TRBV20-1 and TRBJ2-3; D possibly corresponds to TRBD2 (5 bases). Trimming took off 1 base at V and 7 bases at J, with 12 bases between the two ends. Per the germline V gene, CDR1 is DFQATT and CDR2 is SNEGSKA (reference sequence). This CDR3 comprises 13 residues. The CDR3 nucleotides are TGCAGTGCTAGAGGGACTTCCCCTAATACGCAGTATTTT. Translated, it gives CSARGTSPNTQYF.